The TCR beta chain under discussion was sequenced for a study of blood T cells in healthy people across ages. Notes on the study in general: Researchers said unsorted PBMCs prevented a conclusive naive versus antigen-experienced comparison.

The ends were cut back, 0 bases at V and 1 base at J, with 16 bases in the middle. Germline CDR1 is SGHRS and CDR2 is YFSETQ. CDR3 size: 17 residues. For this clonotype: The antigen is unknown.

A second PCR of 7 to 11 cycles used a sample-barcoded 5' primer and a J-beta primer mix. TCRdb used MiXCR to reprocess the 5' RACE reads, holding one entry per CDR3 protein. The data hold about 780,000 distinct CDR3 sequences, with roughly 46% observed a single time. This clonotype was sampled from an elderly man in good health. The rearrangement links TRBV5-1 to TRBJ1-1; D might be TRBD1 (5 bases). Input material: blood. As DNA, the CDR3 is TGCGCCAGCAGCTTGGCACCCGAGAGTGGGGGGAACACTGAAGCTTTCTTT. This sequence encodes CASSLAPESGGNTEAFF.